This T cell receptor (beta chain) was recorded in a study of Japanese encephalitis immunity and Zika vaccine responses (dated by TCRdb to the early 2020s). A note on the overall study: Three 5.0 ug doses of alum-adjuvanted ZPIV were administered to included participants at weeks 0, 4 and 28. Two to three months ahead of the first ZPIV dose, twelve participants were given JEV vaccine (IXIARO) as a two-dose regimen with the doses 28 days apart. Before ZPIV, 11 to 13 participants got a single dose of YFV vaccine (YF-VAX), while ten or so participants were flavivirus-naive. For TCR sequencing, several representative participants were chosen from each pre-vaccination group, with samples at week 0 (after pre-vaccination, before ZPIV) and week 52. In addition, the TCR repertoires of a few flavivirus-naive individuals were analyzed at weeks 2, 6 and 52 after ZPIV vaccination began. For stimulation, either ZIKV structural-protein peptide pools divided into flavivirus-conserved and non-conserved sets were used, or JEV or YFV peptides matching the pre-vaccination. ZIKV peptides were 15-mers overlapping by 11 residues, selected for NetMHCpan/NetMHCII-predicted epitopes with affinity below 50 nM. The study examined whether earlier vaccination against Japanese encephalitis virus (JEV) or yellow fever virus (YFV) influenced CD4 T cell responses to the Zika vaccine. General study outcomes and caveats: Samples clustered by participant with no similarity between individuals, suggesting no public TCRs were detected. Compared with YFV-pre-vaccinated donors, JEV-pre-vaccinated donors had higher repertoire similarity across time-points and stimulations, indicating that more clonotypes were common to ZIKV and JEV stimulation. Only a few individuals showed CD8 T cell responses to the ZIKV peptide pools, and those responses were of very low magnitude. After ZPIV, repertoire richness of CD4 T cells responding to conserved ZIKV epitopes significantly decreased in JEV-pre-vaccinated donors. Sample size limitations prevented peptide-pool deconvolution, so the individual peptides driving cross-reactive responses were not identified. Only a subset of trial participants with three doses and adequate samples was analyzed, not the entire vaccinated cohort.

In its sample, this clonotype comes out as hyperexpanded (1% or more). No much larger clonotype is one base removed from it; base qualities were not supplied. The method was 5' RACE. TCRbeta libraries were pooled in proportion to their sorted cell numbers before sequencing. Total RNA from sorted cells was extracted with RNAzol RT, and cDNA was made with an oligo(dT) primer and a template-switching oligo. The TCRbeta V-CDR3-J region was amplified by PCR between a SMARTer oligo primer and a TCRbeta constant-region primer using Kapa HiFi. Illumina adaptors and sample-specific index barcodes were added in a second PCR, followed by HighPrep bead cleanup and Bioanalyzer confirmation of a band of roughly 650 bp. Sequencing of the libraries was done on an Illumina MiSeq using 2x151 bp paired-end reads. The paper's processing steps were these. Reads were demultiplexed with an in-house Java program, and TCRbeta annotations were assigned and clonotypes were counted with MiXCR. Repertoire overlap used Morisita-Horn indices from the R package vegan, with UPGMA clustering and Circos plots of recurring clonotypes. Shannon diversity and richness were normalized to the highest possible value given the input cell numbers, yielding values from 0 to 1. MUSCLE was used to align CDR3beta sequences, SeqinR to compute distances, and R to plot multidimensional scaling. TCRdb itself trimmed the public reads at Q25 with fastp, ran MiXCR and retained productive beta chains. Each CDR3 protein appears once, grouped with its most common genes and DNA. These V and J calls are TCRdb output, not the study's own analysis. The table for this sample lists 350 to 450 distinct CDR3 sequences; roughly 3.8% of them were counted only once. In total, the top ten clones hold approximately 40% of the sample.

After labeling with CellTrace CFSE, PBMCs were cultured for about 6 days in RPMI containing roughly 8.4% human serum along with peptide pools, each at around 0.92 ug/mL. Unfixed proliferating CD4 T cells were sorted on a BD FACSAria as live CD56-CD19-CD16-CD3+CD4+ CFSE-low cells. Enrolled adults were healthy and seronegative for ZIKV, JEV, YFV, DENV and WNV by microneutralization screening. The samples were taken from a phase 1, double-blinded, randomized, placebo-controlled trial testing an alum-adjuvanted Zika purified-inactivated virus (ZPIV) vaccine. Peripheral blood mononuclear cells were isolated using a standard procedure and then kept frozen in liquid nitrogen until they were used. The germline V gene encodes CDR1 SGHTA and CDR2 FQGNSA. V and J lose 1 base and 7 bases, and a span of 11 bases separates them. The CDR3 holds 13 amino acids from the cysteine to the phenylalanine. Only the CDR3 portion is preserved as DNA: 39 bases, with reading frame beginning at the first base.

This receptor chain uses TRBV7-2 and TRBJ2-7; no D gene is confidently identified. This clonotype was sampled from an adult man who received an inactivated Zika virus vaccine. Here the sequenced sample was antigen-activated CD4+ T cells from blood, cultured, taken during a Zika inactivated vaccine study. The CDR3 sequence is CASSLDRVGEQYF. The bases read TGTGCCAGCAGCTTAGATCGGGTGGGGGAGCAGTACTTC. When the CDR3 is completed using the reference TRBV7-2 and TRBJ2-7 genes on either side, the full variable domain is GAGVSQSPSNKVTEKGKDVELRCDPISGHTALYWYRQSLGQGLEFLIYFQGNSAPDKSGLPSDRFSAERTGGSVSTLTIQRTQQEDSAVYLCASSLDRVGEQYFGPGTRLTVT.